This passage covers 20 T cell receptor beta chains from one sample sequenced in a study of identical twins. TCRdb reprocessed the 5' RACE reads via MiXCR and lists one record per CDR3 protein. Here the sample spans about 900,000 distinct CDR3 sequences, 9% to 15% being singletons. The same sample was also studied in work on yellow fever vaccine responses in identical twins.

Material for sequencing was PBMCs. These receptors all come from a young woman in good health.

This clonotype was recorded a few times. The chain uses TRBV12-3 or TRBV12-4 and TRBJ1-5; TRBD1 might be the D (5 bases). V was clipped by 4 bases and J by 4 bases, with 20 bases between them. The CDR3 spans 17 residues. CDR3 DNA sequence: TGTGCCAGCAGTTGGGGCGCTACTCCAGCCAGAAATCAGCCCCAGCATTTT. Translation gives CASSWGATPARNQPQHF.

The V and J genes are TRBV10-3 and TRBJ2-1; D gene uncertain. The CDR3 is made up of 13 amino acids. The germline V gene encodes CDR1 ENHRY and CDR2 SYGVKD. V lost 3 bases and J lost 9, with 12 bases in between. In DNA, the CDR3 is TGTGCCATCAGTGATTCAGGTCCGGGTGAGCAGTTCTTC. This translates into CAISDSGPGEQFF.

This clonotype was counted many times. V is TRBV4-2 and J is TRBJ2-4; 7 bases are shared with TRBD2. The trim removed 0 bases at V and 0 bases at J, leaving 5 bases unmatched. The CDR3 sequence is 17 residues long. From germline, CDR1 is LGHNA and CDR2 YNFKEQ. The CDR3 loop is CASSQDGAGVAKNIQYF. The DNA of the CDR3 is TGTGCCAGCAGCCAAGATGGGGCGGGGGTAGCCAAAAACATTCAGTACTTC.

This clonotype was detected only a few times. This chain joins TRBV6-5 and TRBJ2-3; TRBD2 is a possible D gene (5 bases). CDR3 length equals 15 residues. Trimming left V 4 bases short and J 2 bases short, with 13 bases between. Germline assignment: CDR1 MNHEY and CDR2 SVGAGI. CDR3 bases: TGTGCCAGCAGTTTTTCTAGCCCGCCCACAGATACGCAGTATTTT. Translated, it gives CASSFSSPPTDTQYF.

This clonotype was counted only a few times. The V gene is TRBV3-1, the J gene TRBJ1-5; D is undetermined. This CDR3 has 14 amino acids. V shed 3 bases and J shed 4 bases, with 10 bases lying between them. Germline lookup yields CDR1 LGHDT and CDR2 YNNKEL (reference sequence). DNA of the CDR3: TGTGCCAGCAGCCAGGCGGCAGATAATCAGCCCCAGCATTTT. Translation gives CASSQAADNQPQHF.

The CDR3 DNA follows: TGTGCCAGCAGCCAGAGTTCGGATGGATATAATTCACCCCTCCACTTT. Encoded protein: CASSQSSDGYNSPLHF. The V call is TRBV3-1, the J call TRBJ1-6, with no clear D. The CDR3 runs to 16 residues. CDR1 and CDR2 (germline): LGHDT, YNNKEL (reference sequence). V was pared by 3 bases and J by 4 bases, with 13 bases between.

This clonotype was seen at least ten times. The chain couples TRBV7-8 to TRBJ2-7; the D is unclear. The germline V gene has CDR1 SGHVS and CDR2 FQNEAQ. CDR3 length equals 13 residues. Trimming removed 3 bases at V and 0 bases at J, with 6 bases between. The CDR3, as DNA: TGTGCCAGCAGCTTCCCGGACTCCTACGAGCAGTACGTC. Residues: CASSFPDSYEQYV.

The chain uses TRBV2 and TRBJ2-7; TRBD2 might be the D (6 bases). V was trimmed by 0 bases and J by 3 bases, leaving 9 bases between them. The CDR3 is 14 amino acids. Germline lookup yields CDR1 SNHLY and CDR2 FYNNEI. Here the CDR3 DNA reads TGTGCCAGCAGTGAAGCTGGGGAGGTCTACGAGCAGTACTTC. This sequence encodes CASSEAGEVYEQYF.

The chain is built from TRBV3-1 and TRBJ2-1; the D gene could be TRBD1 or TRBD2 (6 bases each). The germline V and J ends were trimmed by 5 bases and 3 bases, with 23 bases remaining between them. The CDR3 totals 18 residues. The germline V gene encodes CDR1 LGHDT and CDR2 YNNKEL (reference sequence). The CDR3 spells CASSKRGETPARYNEQFF. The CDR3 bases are TGTGCCAGCAGCAAGAGGGGGGAGACCCCCGCGCGCTACAATGAGCAGTTCTTC.

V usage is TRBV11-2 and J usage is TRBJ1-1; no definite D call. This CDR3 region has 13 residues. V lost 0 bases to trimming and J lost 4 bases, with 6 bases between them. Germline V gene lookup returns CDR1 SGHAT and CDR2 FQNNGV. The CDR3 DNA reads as TGTGCCAGCAGCTTAGATATTTCCACTGAAGCTTTCTTT. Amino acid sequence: CASSLDISTEAFF.

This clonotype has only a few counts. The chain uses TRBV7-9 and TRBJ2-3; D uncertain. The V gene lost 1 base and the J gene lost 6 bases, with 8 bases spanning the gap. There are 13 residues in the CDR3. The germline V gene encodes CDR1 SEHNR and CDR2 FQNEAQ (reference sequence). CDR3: CASSLEVWDTQYF. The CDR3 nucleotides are TGTGCCAGCAGCTTAGAGGTCTGGGATACGCAGTATTTT. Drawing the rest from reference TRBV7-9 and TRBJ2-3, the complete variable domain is DTGVSQNPRHKITKRGQNVTFRCDPISEHNRLYWYRQTLGQGPEFLTYFQNEAQLEKSRLLSDRFSAERPKGSFSTLEIQRTEQGDSAMYLCASSLEVWDTQYFGPGTRLTVL.

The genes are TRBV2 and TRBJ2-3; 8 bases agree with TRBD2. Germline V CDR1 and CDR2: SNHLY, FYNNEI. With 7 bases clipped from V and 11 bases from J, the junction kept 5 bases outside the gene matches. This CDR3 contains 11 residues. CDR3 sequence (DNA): TGTGCCAGCACTCGGGGGGGCGGGCAGTATTTT. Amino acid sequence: CASTRGGGQYF.

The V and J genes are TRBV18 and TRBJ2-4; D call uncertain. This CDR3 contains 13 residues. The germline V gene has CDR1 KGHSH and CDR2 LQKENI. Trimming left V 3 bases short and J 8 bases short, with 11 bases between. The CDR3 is CASSPTRRYIQYF. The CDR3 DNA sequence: TGTGCCAGCTCACCTACCCGTAGGTACATTCAGTACTTC.

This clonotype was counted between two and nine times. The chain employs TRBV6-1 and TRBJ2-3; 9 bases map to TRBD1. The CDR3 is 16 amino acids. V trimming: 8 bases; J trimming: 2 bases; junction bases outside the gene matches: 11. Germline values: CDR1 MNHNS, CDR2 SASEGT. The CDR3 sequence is CASSFKGTGSTDTQYF. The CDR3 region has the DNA TGTGCCAGCTCTTTCAAGGGGACAGGGTCCACAGATACGCAGTATTTT.

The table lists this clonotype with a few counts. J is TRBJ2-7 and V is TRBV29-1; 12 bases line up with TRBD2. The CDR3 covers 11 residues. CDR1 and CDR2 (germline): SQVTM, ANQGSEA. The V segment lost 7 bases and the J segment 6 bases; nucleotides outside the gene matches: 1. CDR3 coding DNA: TGCAGCGGGACTAGCGGGATCGAGCAGTACTTC. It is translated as CSGTSGIEQYF.

CDR3 region: CSARMGTGANVLTF. Here the CDR3 DNA reads TGCAGTGCTAGAATGGGGACCGGGGCCAACGTCCTGACTTTC. V gene TRBV20-1 combines with J gene TRBJ2-6; the D gene could be TRBD1 or TRBD2 (5 bases each). This CDR3 contains 14 residues. V was trimmed by 2 bases and J by 4 bases, leaving 9 bases between them. Germline lookup yields CDR1 DFQATT and CDR2 SNEGSKA (reference sequence).

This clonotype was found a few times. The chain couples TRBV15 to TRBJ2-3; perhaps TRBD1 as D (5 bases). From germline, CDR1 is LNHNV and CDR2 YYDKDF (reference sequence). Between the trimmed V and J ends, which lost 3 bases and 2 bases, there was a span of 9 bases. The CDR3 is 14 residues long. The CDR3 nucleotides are TGTGCCACCAGCAGCAGACAGATCACAGATACGCAGTATTTT. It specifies CATSSRQITDTQYF.

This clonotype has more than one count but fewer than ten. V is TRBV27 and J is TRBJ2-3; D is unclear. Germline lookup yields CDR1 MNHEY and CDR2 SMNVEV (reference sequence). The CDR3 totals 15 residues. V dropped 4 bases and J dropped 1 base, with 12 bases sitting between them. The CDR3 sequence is CASSSRVLGTDTQYF. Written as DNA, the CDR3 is TGTGCCAGCAGTTCCCGGGTACTTGGCACAGATACGCAGTATTTT.

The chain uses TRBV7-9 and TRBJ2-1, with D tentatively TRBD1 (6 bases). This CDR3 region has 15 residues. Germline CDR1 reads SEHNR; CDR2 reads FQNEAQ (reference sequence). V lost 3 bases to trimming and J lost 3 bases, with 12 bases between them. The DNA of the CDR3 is TGTGCCAGCAGCTTCAGAGGACAGAACTACAATGAGCAGTTCTTC. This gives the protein CASSFRGQNYNEQFF. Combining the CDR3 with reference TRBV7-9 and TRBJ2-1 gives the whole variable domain DTGVSQNPRHKITKRGQNVTFRCDPISEHNRLYWYRQTLGQGPEFLTYFQNEAQLEKSRLLSDRFSAERPKGSFSTLEIQRTEQGDSAMYLCASSFRGQNYNEQFFGPGTRLTVL.

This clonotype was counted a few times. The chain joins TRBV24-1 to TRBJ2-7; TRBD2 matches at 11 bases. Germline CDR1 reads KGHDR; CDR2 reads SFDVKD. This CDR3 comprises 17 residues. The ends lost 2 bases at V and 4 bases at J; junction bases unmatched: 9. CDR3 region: CATSDSRHTSGRYEQYF. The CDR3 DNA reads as TGTGCCACCAGTGATTCCCGGCATACTAGCGGGAGATACGAGCAGTACTTC.